This T cell receptor (beta chain) was sequenced for a study of blood T cells in healthy people across ages. Samples had at least 7 million PBMCs isolated from them. Total RNA was isolated from each sample in quantities of at least 6 micrograms. Next came a second PCR, run for about 7 to 12 cycles, which used a sample-barcoded 5' primer along with a J-beta primer mix. A template-switch adaptor that had 12 random nucleotides put a tag on each cDNA molecule. TCRdb independently ran MiXCR on the 5' RACE reads; one entry per CDR3 protein. The sample records around 800,000 distinct CDR3 sequences, around 24% being singletons. The CDR3 has 13 residues. Per the germline V gene, CDR1 is MNHNS and CDR2 is SASEGT. The V and J ends lost 9 bases and 3 bases respectively, with 13 bases between them. This clonotype was detected a few times. These data also featured in a second study, about T cells of mothers and their children. As that report states: Amplification in the second PCR used the M1S primer, which added sample barcodes and 2-4 random nucleotides.

This clonotype was sampled from a boy between 5 and 17 years old in good health. This chain connects TRBV6-1 to TRBJ2-3; TRBD2 might be the D (6 bases). Sample: blood. In nucleotides, the CDR3 is TGTGCCAGGTCGGGGAGGATGACAGATACGCAGTATTTT. Translation: CARSGRMTDTQYF.